The 20 T cell receptor beta chains presented below share a single source sample, sequenced in a study of T cell responses to AZD1222 COVID-19 vaccine. Profiled with immunoSEQ multiplex PCR; TCRdb holds only in-frame clones, not every one. The repertoire holds under 200,000 clones, with 93% as singletons. The sample here was peripheral blood, taken on day 0 of AZD1222 vaccination. These receptors came from an adult in good health.

V is TRBV18 and J is TRBJ2-5; D perhaps matches TRBD1 (6 bases). Trimming stripped 4 bases from V and 2 bases from J, with 11 bases between. CDR3 length equals 14 residues. From germline, CDR1 is KGHSH and CDR2 LQKENI. This CDR3 reads CASSLGQRQETQYF. The DNA for the CDR3 is TGTGCCAGCTCACTTGGACAGCGACAAGAGACCCAGTACTTC.

J is TRBJ2-1 and V is TRBV10-3, with a tentative D call TRBD1 (6 bases). The V end was cut by 2 bases, the J end by 4 bases, with 6 bases between. The CDR3 length is 13 residues. CDR1 and CDR2 from the germline V gene are ENHRY and SYGVKD. DNA for the CDR3: TGTGCCATCAGTGAGGACAGGTACAATGAGCAGTTCTTC. It codes for CAISEDRYNEQFF.

The rearrangement joins TRBV6-6 to TRBJ2-1; 9 bases are shared with TRBD1. The ends lost 5 bases at V and 7 bases at J; junction bases unmatched: 9. Germline assignment: CDR1 MNHNY and CDR2 SVGAGI (reference sequence). This CDR3 has 15 residues. The CDR3 DNA follows: TGTGCCAGCAGTCCTTATTCCGGGACAGGGAATGAGCAGTTCTTC. Translating gives CASSPYSGTGNEQFF.

In this sample, this clone turned up once. V usage is TRBV7-8 and J usage is TRBJ2-1; D is possibly TRBD2 (6 bases). V was trimmed by 2 bases and J by 4 bases, leaving 12 bases between them. Germline-derived CDR1 and CDR2 are SGHVS and FQNEAQ. The CDR3 runs 15 residues. For the CDR3, the DNA is TGTGCCAGCAGCTTAAAAGGGGCGGGGTACAATGAGCAGTTCTTC. This gives the protein CASSLKGAGYNEQFF.

This clone has just one count. CDR3 sequence reads: CSVEDHGQSNYGYTF. The CDR3 DNA reads as TGCAGCGTTGAAGATCACGGACAGTCTAACTATGGCTACACCTTC. V and J are TRBV29-1 and TRBJ1-2; maybe TRBD1 (6 bases). Per the germline V gene, CDR1 is SQVTM and CDR2 is ANQGSEA. Trimming left V 0 bases short and J 0 bases short, with 11 bases between. The CDR3 length is 15 residues.

The V gene is TRBV19, the J gene TRBJ2-3, with D perhaps TRBD1 (6 bases). The CDR3 consists of 15 residues. Germline loops: CDR1 LNHDA, CDR2 SQIVND (reference sequence). The V end was cut by 5 bases, the J end by 2 bases, with 14 bases between. The CDR3 sequence is CASSPRDTFTDTQYF. CDR3 nucleotides: TGTGCCAGTAGTCCGAGGGACACTTTCACAGATACGCAGTATTTT. The variable domain in full, with the rest retrieved from reference TRBV19 and TRBJ2-3, is DGGITQSPKYLFRKEGQNVTLSCEQNLNHDAMYWYRQDPGQGLRLIYYSQIVNDFQKGDIAEGYSVSREKKESFPLTVTSAQKNPTAFYLCASSPRDTFTDTQYFGPGTRLTVL.

The chain joins TRBV5-1 to TRBJ2-5; 8 nucleotides match TRBD1. Germline CDR1 reads SGHRS; CDR2 reads YFSETQ. The CDR3 length is 14 residues. V shed 5 bases and J 5 bases; nucleotides not matched to a gene: 8. This chain's CDR3 is CASSQGAGSETQYF. CDR3 nucleotide sequence: TGCGCCAGCAGTCAGGGGGCGGGTTCGGAGACCCAGTACTTC.

The CDR3 spells CASSQVREQYF. Written as DNA, the CDR3 is TGTGCCAGCAGCCAAGTGCGCGAGCAGTACTTC. The V call is TRBV3-1 (or the pseudogene TRBV3-2), the J call TRBJ2-7; unclear D gene. This CDR3 region has 11 residues. CDR1 and CDR2 from the germline V gene are LGHDT and YNNKEL (reference sequence). V dropped 1 base and J dropped 6 bases, with 4 bases sitting between them.

The rearrangement joins TRBV5-4 to TRBJ2-1, with 7 bases fitting TRBD2. CDR1 and CDR2 (germline): SGHNT, YYREEE (reference sequence). CDR3 size: 14 residues. V gave up 4 bases and J gave up 7 bases; unmatched junction bases: 8. CDR3 bases: TGTGCCAGCAGCCAACGACTAGCCCTGAATGAGCAGTTCTTC. Amino acids: CASSQRLALNEQFF.

The chain carries TRBV30 and TRBJ1-1; D possibly corresponds to TRBD1 (5 bases). Per germline, CDR1 GTSNPN and CDR2 SVGIG (reference sequence). Deletions cut 3 bases from V and 3 bases from J, with 11 bases between. The CDR3 loop spans 13 amino acids. The CDR3, as DNA: TGTGCCTGGAGGGGGGTAGGTTACACTGAAGCTTTCTTT. Translation gives CAWRGVGYTEAFF.

The V gene is TRBV12-5, the J gene TRBJ2-7, with unresolved D. CDR1 and CDR2 (germline): LGHNT, FRNRAP. The CDR3 is 11 residues long. Trimming pared 7 bases from V and 5 bases from J, leaving 9 bases between. The CDR3 coding sequence is TGTGCTAGTGCCAAAATCGACGAGCAGTACTTC. Translating gives CASAKIDEQYF.

This clone was counted between two and nine times. The chain uses TRBV3-1 (or the pseudogene TRBV3-2) and TRBJ1-2; the D gene is possibly TRBD1 (6 bases). Germline CDR1 LGHDT, CDR2 YNNKEL (reference sequence). The CDR3 is 18 residues long. V was clipped by 4 bases and J by 6 bases, with 27 bases between them. The CDR3 DNA reads as TGTGCCAGCAGCCCCCGAGCCGTCCCATCGAGCTGGGGGCATGGCTACACCTTC. This sequence encodes CASSPRAVPSSWGHGYTF.

The chain couples TRBV7-9 to TRBJ1-2; D ambiguous. Germline CDR1 is SEHNR and CDR2 is FQNEAQ (reference sequence). Trimming took off 5 bases at V and 1 base at J, with 11 bases between the two ends. This CDR3 comprises 14 residues. The CDR3, as DNA: TGTGCCAGCAGCGATACAGAGCTTAACTATGGCTACACCTTC. As protein: CASSDTELNYGYTF.

The rearrangement joins TRBV6-1 to TRBJ1-2; D uncertain. Germline CDR1 and CDR2: MNHNS and SASEGT. Trimming removed 1 base at V and 9 bases at J, with 12 bases between. The CDR3 is 13 residues long. In nucleotides, the CDR3 is TGTGCCAGCAGTGAAGTCCGGACGAGGAGCTACACCTTC. It is translated as CASSEVRTRSYTF.

The chain combines TRBV5-6 with TRBJ1-6; a weak D match, TRBD1 (6 bases). V lost 0 bases, J lost 4 bases, and 11 bases lay in between. The CDR3 extends over 16 amino acids. Germline lookup yields CDR1 SGHDT and CDR2 YYEEEE. CDR3 in amino acids: CASSLGNDRYNSPLHF. In DNA, the CDR3 is TGTGCCAGCAGCTTGGGAAACGACAGGTATAATTCACCCCTCCACTTT.

The chain is built from TRBV7-9 and TRBJ2-7; D is unresolved. V shed 5 bases and J shed 1 base, with 6 bases lying between them. The CDR3 length is 12 residues. Per the germline V gene, CDR1 is SEHNR and CDR2 is FQNEAQ (reference sequence). The CDR3 protein is CASSGVSYEQYF. DNA for the CDR3: TGTGCCAGCAGCGGGGTTTCCTACGAGCAGTACTTC.

This rearrangement joins TRBV11-2 to TRBJ2-3; D ambiguous. The germline V gene has CDR1 SGHAT and CDR2 FQNNGV. Trimming left V 6 bases short and J 7 bases short, with 8 bases between. The CDR3 covers 11 residues. This CDR3 reads CASSSGNTQYF. CDR3 bases: TGTGCCAGCAGTAGTGGGAATACGCAGTATTTT. The full variable domain, with the rest looked up from reference TRBV11-2 and TRBJ2-3, is EAGVAQSPRYKIIEKRQSVAFWCNPISGHATLYWYQQILGQGPKLLIQFQNNGVVDDSQLPKDRFSAERLKGVDSTLKIQPAKLEDSAVYLCASSSGNTQYFGPGTRLTVL.

The genes are TRBV3-1 (or the pseudogene TRBV3-2) and TRBJ1-4, with D unclear. Between the trimmed V and J ends, which lost 4 bases and 3 bases, there was a span of 15 bases. The CDR3 sequence is 16 residues long. The germline gives CDR1 LGHDT, CDR2 YNNKEL (reference sequence). The CDR3 DNA reads as TGTGCCAGCAGCCCCCTTGAAGGTTCGGCTAATGAAAAACTGTTTTTT. The encoded protein is CASSPLEGSANEKLFF.

CDR3 in amino acids: CASRAGQITEAFF. In nucleotides, the CDR3 is TGTGCCAGCAGAGCGGGACAGATCACTGAAGCTTTCTTT. The V and J genes are TRBV6-5 and TRBJ1-1, with TRBD1 matching 7 bases. The CDR3 totals 13 residues. The germline CDR1 and CDR2 sequences are MNHEY and SVGAGI. V trimming: 6 bases; J trimming: 4 bases; junction bases outside the gene matches: 5.

As for this clone: Mismatch with germline at one junction end may stem from a read error. The V call is TRBV10-2, the J call TRBJ1-4; the D gene is possibly TRBD1 (5 bases). Germline V gives CDR1 WSHSY, CDR2 SAAADI. CDR3 size: 15 residues. The CDR3 DNA is TGCGCCAGCCTACCTAGGGACCCAACGAATGAAAAACTGTTTTTT. As protein: CASLPRDPTNEKLFF.